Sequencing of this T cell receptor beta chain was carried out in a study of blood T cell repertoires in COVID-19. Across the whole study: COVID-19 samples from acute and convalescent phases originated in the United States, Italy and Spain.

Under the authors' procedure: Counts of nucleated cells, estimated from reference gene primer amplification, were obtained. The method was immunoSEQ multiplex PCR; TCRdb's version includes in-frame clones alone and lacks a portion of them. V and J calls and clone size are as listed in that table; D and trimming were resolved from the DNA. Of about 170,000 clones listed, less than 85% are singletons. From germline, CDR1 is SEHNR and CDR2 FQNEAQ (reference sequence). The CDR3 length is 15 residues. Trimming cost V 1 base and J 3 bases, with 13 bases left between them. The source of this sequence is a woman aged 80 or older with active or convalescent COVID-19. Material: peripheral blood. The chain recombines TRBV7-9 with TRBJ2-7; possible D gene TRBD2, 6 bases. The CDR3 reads CASSLVVGGVYEQYF. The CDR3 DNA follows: TGTGCCAGCAGCTTAGTGGTGGGAGGCGTCTACGAGCAGTACTTC.